This T cell receptor (beta chain) was observed in a study of molecular identifiers for immune sequencing clone quantification (dated by TCRdb to 2017 to 2018). Study-level background: For a replicate experiment, the RNA from either 20,000 or 100,000 naive CD8 T cells was divided into five aliquots, and four of those aliquots went on to sequencing. The study was a methods study using CD8 T cells to benchmark molecular-identifier clustering-based TCR repertoire sequencing (MIDCIRS) and TCR RNA copy counting. On the study overall, not on this receptor specifically: The naive libraries included spiked-in Jurkat TCR RNA (roughly eleven copies' worth), and this Jurkat TCR RNA is not part of the donor repertoire. Without barcode sub-clustering, chimeric consensus sequences inflated TCR diversity; chimeras reached as high as 47%. Highly expanded clone sizes could be underestimated because identical TCR molecules may share a barcode. A single cell's worth of spiked-in Jurkat TCR RNA was reported detectable even among 850,000 to 1,000,000 naive CD8 T cells. Modeling gave roughly 2.9 recovered TCR RNA copies per cell versus about ten by digital PCR, implying approximately 30% capture efficiency. In CMV-specific effector cells, clones with more than 20 RNA copies accounted for over 98% of molecules, whereas in naive cells such clones accounted for under 1%.

Naive CD8 T cell libraries were made from about 20,000 to 1,000,000 sorted cells using 10%, 30% or 50% of purified RNA. Naive CD8 T cells were FACS-sorted as CD8+CD4-CCR7+CD45RA+ on a BD FACSAria II into RLT Plus buffer. To test detection sensitivity, Jurkat RNA equivalent to about ten TCR copies was spiked into samples of roughly 18,000-1,100,000 naive CD8 T cells. CD8 T cells were enriched with RosetteSep CD8+ T Cell Enrichment Cocktail and Ficoll-Paque, followed by ACK red cell lysis. This clonotype has only a few counts. Its antigen specificity is not known. Base qualities were left out, and no much larger clone turns up one base away. The cysteine opens and the phenylalanine closes a CDR3 of 12 amino acids. Here the CDR3 DNA is all that survives: 36 bases in frame from base 1. In the germline V gene (reference sequence), CDR1 corresponds to GTSNPN and CDR2 to SVGIG. Between the V and J ends, shortened by 1 base and 6 bases respectively, the junction contains 9 bases.

Library creation used PCR. The reads were generated on an Illumina HiSeq 4000. Bulk TCR libraries were generated as previously described, with the TCR primers listed in Table S5 used. Total RNA was purified with the Qiagen AllPrep DNA/RNA kit. Before any analysis, reads coming from multiple sequencing runs of the same library were combined into one pool. The study's own analysis went as follows. Only reads with exact TCR constant sequence were kept, trimmed to 150 nt, and grouped by their 12-nt molecular barcodes. Within each barcode group, reads were sub-clustered at a 15% Levenshtein threshold, and quality-weighted consensus sequences were built per RNA molecule. Non-functional sequences were removed, as were lower-count sequences one edit away from another. On the basis of fitting two negative binomial distributions, barcode sub-clusters with fewer than 20% of the maximum read count were discarded. Through fastp at Q25 and MiXCR, TCRdb rebuilt clones from the public reads, retaining in-frame beta chains. Records with the same CDR3 protein are collapsed into one entry carrying the most frequent genes and DNA. None of the V and J calls come from the authors' own analysis; TCRdb made them. Recorded for this sample are some 10,000 distinct CDR3 sequences; 18% of them occurred a single time. Over 2% of the sample is held by the ten biggest clonotypes.

The sequence came from a human donor in good health. Some libraries in this study had Jurkat cell RNA spiked in. Recombination linked TRBV30 to TRBJ1-1, and perhaps TRBD1 as D gene, on 5 matching bases. The material sequenced was naive CD8+ T cells from blood, with Jurkat cell RNA spiked in. In the paper's terms, the cell subset or site label means: FACS-sorted CD8+CD4-CCR7+CD45RA+ naive T cells. The nucleotides are TGTGCCTGGAGTGGACAGTCCCCTGAAGCTTTCTTT. Its protein product is CAWSGQSPEAFF.